This T cell receptor (beta chain) was identified during a study of blood T cell repertoires in COVID-19. Generated by immunoSEQ multiplex PCR, the TCRdb table keeps only in-frame clones and is missing some. The table has more than 95,000 clones, 85% to 90% seen once; the top ten hold around 3.5%. The CDR3 is made up of 15 amino acids. Germline loops: CDR1 MNHNS, CDR2 SASEGT. J lost 1 base, V lost 2 bases, and 1 base had no gene match. In its sample, this clone was seen a few times. This chain connects TRBV6-1 to TRBJ1-5; 8 bases agree with TRBD1. This clonotype was obtained from a human donor in a cohort sampled during active COVID-19. Sequencing was performed on peripheral blood. The CDR3 sequence: CASSEQGASNQPQHF. CDR3 coding DNA: TGTGCCAGCAGTGAACAGGGGGCGAGCAATCAGCCCCAGCATTTT.